This TCR beta chain was obtained from a study of T-cell reconstitution after alpha-beta-depleted transplantation in children. The J segment lost 2 bases and the V segment lost 0 bases, leaving 6 bases of the junction unmatched. CDR3 length: 17 amino acids. Germline loops: CDR1 LGHDT, CDR2 YNNKEL (reference sequence). Unique molecular identifiers were used to barcode this TCRbeta library. TCRdb redid the calling of the PCR reads with MiXCR, one entry per CDR3 protein. The table records around 960,000 distinct CDR3 sequences, about 31% of them present only once. For this clonotype: Its antigen is unknown.

Whole-study findings and limits: Surviving recipient T cells and thymic progenitors underlay high day-60 TCRbeta diversity in some patients.

This sample comprised PBMCs, mostly from graft donor cells, obtained 360 days after TCRalphabeta/CD19-depleted stem cell transplant. The clonotype was recovered from a boy under three years old who had a stem cell transplant for SCID, so the T cells may come from the graft donor. The chain employs TRBV3-1 and TRBJ2-7; 11 nucleotides agree with TRBD2. In DNA form, the CDR3 reads TGTGCCAGCAGCCAAGAACTACTAGCGGGGGAGACCTACGAGCAGTACTTC. Its protein is CASSQELLAGETYEQYF.